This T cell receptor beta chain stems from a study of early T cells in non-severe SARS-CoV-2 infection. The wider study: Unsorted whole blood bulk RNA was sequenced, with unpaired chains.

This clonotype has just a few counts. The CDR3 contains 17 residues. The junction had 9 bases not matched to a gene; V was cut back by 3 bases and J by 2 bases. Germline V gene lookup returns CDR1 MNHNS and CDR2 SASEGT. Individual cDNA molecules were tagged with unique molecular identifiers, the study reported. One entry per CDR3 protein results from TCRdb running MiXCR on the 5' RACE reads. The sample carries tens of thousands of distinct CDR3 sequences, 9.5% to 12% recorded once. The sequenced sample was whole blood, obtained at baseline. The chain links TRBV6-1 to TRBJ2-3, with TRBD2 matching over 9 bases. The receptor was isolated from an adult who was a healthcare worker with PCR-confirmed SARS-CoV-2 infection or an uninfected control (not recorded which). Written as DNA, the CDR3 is TGTGCCAGCAGTGAGAAACCGAGCGGGGGGTTCACAGATACGCAGTATTTT. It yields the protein CASSEKPSGGFTDTQYF.